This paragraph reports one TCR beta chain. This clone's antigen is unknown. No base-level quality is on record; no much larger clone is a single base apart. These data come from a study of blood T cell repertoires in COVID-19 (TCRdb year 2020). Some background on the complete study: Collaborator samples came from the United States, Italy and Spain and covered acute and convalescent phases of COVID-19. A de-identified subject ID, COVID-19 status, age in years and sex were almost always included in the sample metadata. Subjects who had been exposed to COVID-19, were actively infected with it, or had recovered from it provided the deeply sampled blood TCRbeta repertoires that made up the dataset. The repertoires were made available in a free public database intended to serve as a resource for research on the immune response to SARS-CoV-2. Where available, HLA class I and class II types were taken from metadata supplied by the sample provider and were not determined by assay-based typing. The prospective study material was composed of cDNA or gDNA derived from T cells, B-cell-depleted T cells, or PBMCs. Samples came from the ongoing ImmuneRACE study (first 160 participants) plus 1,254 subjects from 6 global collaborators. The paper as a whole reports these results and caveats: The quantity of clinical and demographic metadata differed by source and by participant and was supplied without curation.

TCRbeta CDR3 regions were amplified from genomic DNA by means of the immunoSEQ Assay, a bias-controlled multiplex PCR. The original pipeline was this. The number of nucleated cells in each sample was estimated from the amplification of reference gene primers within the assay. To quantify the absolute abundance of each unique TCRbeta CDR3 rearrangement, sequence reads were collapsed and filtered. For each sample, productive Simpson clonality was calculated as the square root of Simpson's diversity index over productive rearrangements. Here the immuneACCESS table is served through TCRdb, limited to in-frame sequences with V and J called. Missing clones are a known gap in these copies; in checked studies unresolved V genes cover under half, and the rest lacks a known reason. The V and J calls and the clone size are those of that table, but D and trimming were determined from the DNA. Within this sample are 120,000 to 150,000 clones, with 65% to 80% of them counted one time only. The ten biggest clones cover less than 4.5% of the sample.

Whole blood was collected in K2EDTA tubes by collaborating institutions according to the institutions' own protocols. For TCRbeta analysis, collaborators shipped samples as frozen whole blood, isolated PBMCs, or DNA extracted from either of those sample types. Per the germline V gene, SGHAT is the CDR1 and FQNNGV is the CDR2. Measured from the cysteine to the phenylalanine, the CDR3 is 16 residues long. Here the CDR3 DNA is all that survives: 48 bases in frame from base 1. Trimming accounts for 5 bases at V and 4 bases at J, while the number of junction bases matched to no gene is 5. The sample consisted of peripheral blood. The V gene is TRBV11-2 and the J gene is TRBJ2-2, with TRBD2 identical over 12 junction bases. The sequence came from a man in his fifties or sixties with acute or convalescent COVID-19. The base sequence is TGTGCCAGCAGCACCCGACTAGCGGGAGCCACCGGGGAGCTGTTTTTT. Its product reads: CASSTRLAGATGELFF. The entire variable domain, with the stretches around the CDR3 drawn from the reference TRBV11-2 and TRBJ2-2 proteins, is EAGVAQSPRYKIIEKRQSVAFWCNPISGHATLYWYQQILGQGPKLLIQFQNNGVVDDSQLPKDRFSAERLKGVDSTLKIQPAKLEDSAVYLCASSTRLAGATGELFFGEGSRLTVL.